The T cell receptor (beta chain) described here comes from a study of brain T cells in children with intractable seizures (dated by TCRdb to 2020 to 2022). Regarding the research as a whole: As a first screen for immune gene transcripts, resected brain tissue from 40 to 60 pediatric epilepsy surgery cases was run on a NanoString immunology panel. Eight of the 12 selected surgery cases also had pre-surgery blood sequenced, which left four cases with brain tissue only. The study at large found these results: Because sequencing depth was different between pre-surgery and post-surgery blood, clones absent from the pre-surgery sample may reflect undersampling. Viral specificity was inferred solely from CDR3 sequence similarity, and the HCMV serostatus of the patients was not known.

This sample's time point label indicates: resected brain tissue, or blood drawn just prior to surgery. Surgery cases with the highest brain T cell transcript signatures were selected for TCR beta chain sequencing of brain tissue and, where available, blood. Patients had been treated with at least one anti-epileptic drug before surgery. The TCR-sequenced patients were children whose drug-resistant epilepsy was caused by tuberous sclerosis complex, focal cortical dysplasia, Rasmussen encephalitis or hemimegalencephaly. Blood was drawn right before the epilepsy surgery. Bulk genomic DNA was extracted from unsorted brain tissue and whole blood with the Monarch genomic DNA purification kit. This clone was counted a single time. Its antigen specificity is not known. No base quality values were provided; no much bigger clone lies one nucleotide off. TCR beta chain sequences were generated from genomic DNA using the immunoSEQ assay. Per the original workflow: Any CDR3 sequence that did not begin with the conserved framework cysteine at position 104 was removed by hand. To get clonality, the normalized Shannon's Diversity Index was subtracted from one, giving values from 0 (maximal diversity) to 1 (oligoclonal). Chi-squared comparison-of-proportions tests assessed whether the same CDR3 differed in frequency between samples, such as brain versus blood. Public clonotypes were identified by searching immuneACCESS, and similarity to known antiviral clonotypes was assessed with the VDJdb browser. TCRdb obtained this table from immuneACCESS and retained in-frame rearrangements with V and J assigned. These tables miss some clones; where compared with another copy, unresolved V genes account for less than half of the shortfall, and the remainder is unexplained. Clone size and V and J calls were adopted from that table, with D and trimming inferred from the DNA. Present in this sample are roughly 120,000 clones, roughly 92% of which were seen just once. Of the sample, approximately 3.9% falls within the top ten clones.

This clonotype was sampled from a boy under two years old with hemimegalencephaly and intractable seizures. The specimen comprised peripheral blood, sampled at surgery.

Here is the DNA: TGTGCCAGCACGATTAGGACAGGGGGCAGTTGGGATGAGCAGTTCTTC. This sequence encodes CASTIRTGGSWDEQFF. The receptor chain draws on TRBV5-4 and TRBJ2-1, with 11 bases aligning to TRBD1. The germline V end is reduced by 6 bases and the J end by 8 bases; junction bases left unmatched: 13. The CDR3 runs 16 amino acids, cysteine and phenylalanine included. Left in the record is the CDR3 DNA by itself, 48 bases read in frame from the first base. For CDR1 and CDR2, the germline V gene (reference sequence) lists SGHNT and YYREEE.